This TCR beta chain was recovered during a study of T cell repertoires in cytomegalovirus infection. This clonotype was counted only a few times. The CDR3 runs 16 residues. CDR1 and CDR2 from the germline V gene are SGHTS and YDEGEE. V was pared by 0 bases and J by 2 bases, with 12 bases between. From the reads, TCRdb called clonotypes with MiXCR, one entry per CDR3 protein. The repertoire includes 450,000 to 550,000 distinct CDR3 sequences, approximately 15% of them detected once, and under 30% sits in the top ten. Sample: CD8+ T cells from PBMCs. The origin of this receptor is a human donor in good health (CMV status not recorded). Some clones in this sample may be carry-over from other donors' samples. The V and J genes are TRBV5-8 and TRBJ2-1; D possibly corresponds to TRBD1 (6 bases). CDR3 region: CASSLGVQGAYNEQFF. The CDR3 coding sequence is TGTGCCAGCAGCTTGGGCGTACAGGGCGCCTACAATGAGCAGTTCTTC.